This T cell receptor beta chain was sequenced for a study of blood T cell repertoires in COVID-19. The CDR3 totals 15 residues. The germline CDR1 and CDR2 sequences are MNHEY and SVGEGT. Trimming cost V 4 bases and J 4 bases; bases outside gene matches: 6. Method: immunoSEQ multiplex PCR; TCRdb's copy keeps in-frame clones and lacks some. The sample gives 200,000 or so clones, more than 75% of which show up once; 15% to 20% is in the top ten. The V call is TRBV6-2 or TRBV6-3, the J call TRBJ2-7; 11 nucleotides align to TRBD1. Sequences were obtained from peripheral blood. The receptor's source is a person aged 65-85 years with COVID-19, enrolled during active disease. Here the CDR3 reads CASSWTGGAGYEQYF. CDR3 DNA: TGTGCCAGCAGTTGGACAGGGGGCGCCGGTTACGAGCAGTACTTC.